The clone carrying this T cell receptor (beta chain) occurred once. Germline V CDR1 and CDR2: SGHVS, FNYEAQ. The CDR3 is 15 amino acids. V lost 1 base and J lost 7, with 13 bases in between. In the original workflow: Reference gene primer amplification gave nucleated cell count estimates. TCRdb keeps only in-frame clones here, not all; method: immunoSEQ multiplex PCR. That table is the source of V, J and clone size, and D and trimming were worked out from the DNA. There are 150,000 to 200,000 clones in the sample; 80% to 90% occur only once, and 10% lies in the top ten. A Seattle source enrolled patients during active infection and followed them longitudinally. The data belong to a study of blood T cell repertoires in COVID-19. Study overall: Spain, Italy and the United States supplied samples that represented acute and convalescent COVID-19. T cells, B-cell-depleted T cells, or PBMCs supplied cDNA or gDNA.

The sample taken for sequencing was peripheral blood. This receptor was identified in a woman in her 70s with COVID-19, enrolled during active disease. The chain uses TRBV7-6 and TRBJ1-4, with a tentative D call TRBD1 (5 bases). CDR3 region: CASSLEKPGGEKLFF. For the CDR3, the DNA is TGTGCCAGCAGCTTAGAAAAACCCGGGGGTGAAAAACTGTTTTTT.